A selection of T cell receptor beta chains follows, all from one sample in a study of long-term antiretroviral therapy in people with HIV. Clones were read by immunoSEQ multiplex PCR, and TCRdb kept only the in-frame ones, dropping some. The sample shows about 20,000 clones, approximately 80% of them seen only once. The specimen comprised unsorted PBMCs, sampled 1.2 years after starting antiretroviral therapy. The receptors originated from a woman aged 40 to 49 with HIV. Both conserved end residues are part of each CDR3. A D gene is named only where the DNA matches it firmly. Clone size, where shown, is once, few, many, or a class for clones that have expanded.

clone size	V gene	D gene	J gene	CDR3 DNA	CDR3 protein
-	TRBV9	-	TRBJ2-1	TGTGCCAGCAGCGGGGACCGTCTATACAATGAGCAGTTCTTC	CASSGDRLYNEQFF
-	TRBV9	-	TRBJ1-2	TGTGCCAGCAGTCACACTGGTAACTATGGCTACACCTTC	CASSHTGNYGYTF
-	TRBV6-5	TRBD1	TRBJ2-7	TGTGCCAGCAGTTGGGGACAGCACTACGAGCAGTACTTC	CASSWGQHYEQYF
-	TRBV29-1	-	TRBJ2-3	TGCAGCGTTGTGCTCGGCACAGATACGCAGTATTTT	CSVVLGTDTQYF
-	TRBV5-5	-	TRBJ1-2	TGTGCCAGCAGCTTGGGCGAGACAGATAAGGTTTTTTATGGCTACACCTTC	CASSLGETDKVFYGYTF
once	TRBV5-8	-	TRBJ2-4	TGTGCCAGCAGCCCTCAGGAGGGCGGTTGGGACATTCAGTACTTC	CASSPQEGGWDIQYF
-	TRBV18	-	TRBJ1-2	TGTGCCAGCTCACCACAGGGGGAGTATGGCTACACCTTC	CASSPQGEYGYTF
few	TRBV5-5	-	TRBJ1-5	TGTGCCAGCAGCTTGATCTGGGATCAGCCCCAGCATTTT	CASSLIWDQPQHF
-	TRBV19	TRBD1	TRBJ1-1	TGTGCCAGTAGCCGGGACAGGGGGAACACTGAAGCTTTCTTT	CASSRDRGNTEAFF
-	TRBV5-4	TRBD1	TRBJ2-7	TGTGCCAGCAGCTTGGACAGGACAGGCCTCTACGAGCAGTACTTC	CASSLDRTGLYEQYF
-	TRBV7-2	-	TRBJ2-3	TGTGCCAGCAGCTTAGCAGATACGCAGTATTTT	CASSLADTQYF
-	TRBV27	-	TRBJ2-1	TGTGCCAGCAGTCGGACTGGATTAGAGCAGTTCTTC	CASSRTGLEQFF
-	TRBV6-5	-	TRBJ1-3	TGTGCCACGGCACAGGGTTTTTCTGGAAACACCATATATTTT	CATAQGFSGNTIYF
once	TRBV11-2	-	TRBJ2-3	TGTGCCAGCACCGCAGGTTCATATAGCACAGATACGCAGTATTTT	CASTAGSYSTDTQYF
-	TRBV28	TRBD1	TRBJ2-5	TGTGCCATCGGACAGGCCCAAGAGACCCAGTACTTC	CAIGQAQETQYF
-	TRBV9	-	TRBJ2-3	TGTGCCAGCAGCGTAGATGTCTCGGGGGCAGATACGCAGTATTTT	CASSVDVSGADTQYF
-	TRBV9	-	TRBJ2-7	TGTGCCAGCGGAGGGTCAGACTACGAGCAGTACTTC	CASGGSDYEQYF
once	TRBV20-1	-	TRBJ2-7	TGCAGTGCTAGCGGCTACGAGCAGTACTTC	CSASGYEQYF